Listed below are T cell receptor beta chains from one sample, sequenced in a study of blood T cell repertoires in COVID-19. The data were produced by immunoSEQ multiplex PCR, yet TCRdb's version contains in-frame clones alone and is incomplete. The sample shows about 670,000 clones, 90% of them seen only once. Sequenced sample: peripheral blood. These receptors all stem from a woman under 30 with acute or convalescent COVID-19. CDR3s include the opening cysteine and the closing phenylalanine or tryptophan.

V: TRBV5-1
CDR3: CASSLVGLGPGAQYF

V: TRBV6-2/TRBV6-3
CDR3: CASSTGTSSYEQYF

V: TRBV5-1
CDR3: CASYRVVETQYF

V: TRBV4-1
CDR3: CASSQDRDRDNSPLHF

V: TRBV6-5
CDR3: CASSYGAGGADTQYF

V: TRBV7-2
CDR3: CASSLTGPNTEAFF

V: TRBV5-1
CDR3: CASSSGTGDGYTF

V: TRBV6-6
CDR3: CASSYRRGQSTGELFF

V: TRBV24-1
CDR3: CATSAGYSNQPQHF

V: TRBV2
CDR3: CASLTGFGYEQYF

V: TRBV9
CDR3: CASSVSHYGYTF

V: TRBV29-1
CDR3: CSVDHRGGDYGYTF

V: TRBV6-6
CDR3: CASSYSDSSNQPQHF

V: TRBV2
CDR3: CASSVQANYGYTF

V: TRBV9
CDR3: CASSVGGSSYEQYF

V: TRBV27
CDR3: CASSFRPTSTDTQYF

V: TRBV10-3
CDR3: CAISAVMNTEAFF

V: TRBV3-1/TRBV3-2
CDR3: CASSLYFQGNYGYTF

V: TRBV18
CDR3: CASSPAEGNTIYF

V: TRBV2
CDR3: CARRAPSSGNTIYF

V: TRBV24-1
CDR3: CATSDLSENYGYTF

V: TRBV7-2
CDR3: CASSLGGQGITGNTIYF

V: TRBV4-2
CDR3: CASSQPTGSDEQYF

V: TRBV9
CDR3: CASSLAGGTDTQYF

V: TRBV12-5
CDR3: CASGLEGQGNQPQHF

V: TRBV7-3
CDR3: CASSASNDRDETQYF

V: TRBV25-1
CDR3: CASSETTGMSISDEAFF

V: TRBV28
CDR3: CASSEVELSGNTIYF

V: TRBV19
CDR3: CASSPRDRGVNTEAFF

V: TRBV4-3
CDR3: CASSQGLNYGYTF

V: TRBV5-5
CDR3: CASSLRTSGGVYEQYF

V: TRBV14
CDR3: CASSETGGDEQFF

V: TRBV6-2/TRBV6-3
CDR3: CASSYEAEKLFF

V: TRBV6-5
CDR3: CASFGQGYGYTF

V: TRBV7-2
CDR3: CASSFQAGPTDTQYF

V: TRBV28
CDR3: CASRTGSNSPLHF

V: TRBV18
CDR3: CASAQDRGNTEAFF

V: TRBV28
CDR3: CASSWAGEQFF

V: TRBV5-4
CDR3: CASSFGLAATYNEQFF

V: TRBV2
CDR3: CASGNQGLGNQPQHF

V: TRBV27
CDR3: CASSLYRGGVLEEQYF

V: TRBV6-5
CDR3: CASSYGDRSTEAFF

V: TRBV19
CDR3: CASTDRDNTVLTF

V: TRBV11-3
CDR3: CASSPTEEDYNEQFF

V: TRBV11-2
CDR3: CASSRTGTGSGF

V: TRBV2
CDR3: CASSYNRNTGELFF

V: TRBV20-1
CDR3: CSASATSGVWEQFF

V: TRBV20-1
CDR3: CSAILGRGYTF

V: TRBV28
CDR3: CASRQQGGEPQHF

V: TRBV5-4
CDR3: CASRNRDNSPLHF

V: TRBV4-3
CDR3: CASSQYLITGREGTGELFF

V: TRBV13
CDR3: CASSLGRGDGYTF

V: TRBV25-1
CDR3: CASSPLDRSPSGNTIYF

V: TRBV7-9
CDR3: CASSPGRGGSSNYGYTF

V: TRBV6-2/TRBV6-3
CDR3: CASSYSIRAEYYYEQYF

V: TRBV9
CDR3: CASSRSTGWSTEAFF

V: TRBV7-2
CDR3: CASSSRASGGSRYTQYF

V: TRBV4-2
CDR3: CASSHRTANYGYTF

V: TRBV9
CDR3: CASSPGDYAETQYF

V: TRBV24-1
CDR3: CATSIPGDDEQYF